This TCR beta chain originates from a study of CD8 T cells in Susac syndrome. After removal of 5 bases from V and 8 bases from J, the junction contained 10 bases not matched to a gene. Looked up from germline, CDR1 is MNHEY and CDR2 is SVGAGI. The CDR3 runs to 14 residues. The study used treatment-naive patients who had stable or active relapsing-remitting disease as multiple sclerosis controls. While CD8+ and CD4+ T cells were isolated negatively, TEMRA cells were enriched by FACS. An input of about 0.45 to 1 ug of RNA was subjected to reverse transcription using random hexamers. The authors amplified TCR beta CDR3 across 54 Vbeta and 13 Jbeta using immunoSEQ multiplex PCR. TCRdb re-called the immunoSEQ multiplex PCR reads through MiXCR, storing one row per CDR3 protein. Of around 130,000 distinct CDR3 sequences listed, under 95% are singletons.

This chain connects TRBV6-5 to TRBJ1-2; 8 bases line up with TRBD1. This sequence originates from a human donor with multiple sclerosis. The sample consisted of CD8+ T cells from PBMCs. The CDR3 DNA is TGTGCCAGCAGTACCTCCGGACAGGGTAGCGGCTACACCTTC. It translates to CASSTSGQGSGYTF.